The 10 T cell receptor beta chains listed next were all sequenced from one sample in a study of cytomegalovirus exposure and HLA in healthy donors. The PCR employed 60 Vbeta primers together with 13 Jbeta primers. Repertoires were generated with immunoSEQ multiplex PCR, while TCRdb's copy carries only in-frame clones and drops some. The top ten hold about 2.5% of the sample, which has approximately 150,000 clones, around four fifths seen once. The sample consisted of PBMCs. These receptors came from a boy aged 2-15 years in good health and CMV-seronegative.

In this sample, this clone turned up a few times. J is TRBJ1-2 and V is TRBV4-1; 7 positions match TRBD1. The CDR3 covers 15 residues. J lost 2 bases, V lost 4 bases, and 7 bases had no gene match. Germline CDR1 is MGHRA and CDR2 is YSYEKL. DNA for the CDR3: TGCGCCAGCAGCCCTTCGGACAGGAGGAACTATGGCTACACCTTC. Protein: CASSPSDRRNYGYTF.

The chain joins TRBV5-1 to TRBJ2-1; possible D gene TRBD1, 6 bases. Germline assignment: CDR1 SGHRS and CDR2 YFSETQ. The CDR3 loop spans 15 amino acids. V lost 0 bases and J 8 bases, leaving 15 bases between the germline ends. CDR3 nucleotide sequence: TGCGCCAGCAGCTTGGGGGCCAGGGGCGGTGATGAGCAGTTCTTC. It is translated as CASSLGARGGDEQFF. The full variable domain, in which reference TRBV5-1 and TRBJ2-1 provide the parts outside the CDR3, is KAGVTQTPRYLIKTRGQQVTLSCSPISGHRSVSWYQQTPGQGLQFLFEYFSETQRNKGNFPGRFSGRQFSNSRSEMNVSTLELGDSALYLCASSLGARGGDEQFFGPGTRLTVL.

The V call is TRBV4-3, the J call TRBJ1-2; 7 bases are shared with TRBD1. CDR1 and CDR2 from the germline V gene are LGHNA and YSLEER. The V segment lost 2 bases and the J segment 7 bases; nucleotides outside the gene matches: 19. The CDR3 spans 18 residues. The CDR3 nucleotides read TGCGCCAGCAGCCAATTAACGGACAGGCACCCGACAAATCCTGGCTACACCTTC. Protein product: CASSQLTDRHPTNPGYTF.

This rearrangement joins TRBV7-9 to TRBJ1-4, with a tentative D call TRBD1 (5 bases). Germline CDR1 SEHNR, CDR2 FQNEAQ (reference sequence). The V gene lost 4 bases and the J gene lost 2 bases, with 8 bases spanning the gap. CDR3 length: 14 residues. The CDR3 coding sequence is TGTGCCAGCAGCTCGGGGGGTACTAATGAAAAACTGTTTTTT. As protein: CASSSGGTNEKLFF.

V gene TRBV2 combines with J gene TRBJ2-3; D ambiguous. This CDR3 region has 14 residues. The germline V gene has CDR1 SNHLY and CDR2 FYNNEI. The V and J ends lost 3 bases and 0 bases respectively, with 7 bases between them. CDR3 loop: CASSDSVSTDTQYF. CDR3 in DNA: TGTGCCAGCAGTGATAGTGTTAGCACAGATACGCAGTATTTT.

This chain connects TRBV5-6 to TRBJ1-1; D ambiguous. V was clipped by 7 bases and J by 1 base, with 14 bases between them. CDR1 is SGHDT, CDR2 YYEEEE, per germline. This CDR3 is built from 14 residues. CDR3: CASLLIARNTEAFF. For the CDR3, the DNA is TGTGCCAGCCTCTTGATCGCCAGGAACACTGAAGCTTTCTTT.

The J gene is TRBJ2-1, the V gene TRBV30; 14 bases are shared with TRBD2. Germline V CDR1 and CDR2: GTSNPN, SVGIG (reference sequence). V shed 3 bases, J shed 7 bases, and the junction held 2 bases outside the gene matches. The CDR3 has 14 amino acids. CDR3 region: CAWSRLAGGNEQFF. The DNA of the CDR3 is TGTGCCTGGAGCCGACTAGCGGGGGGGAATGAGCAGTTCTTC.

The chain joins TRBV7-9 to TRBJ2-3, with D possibly TRBD2 on 6 matching bases. Per germline, CDR1 SEHNR and CDR2 FQNEAQ (reference sequence). V was trimmed by 5 bases and J by 2 bases, leaving 20 bases between them. The CDR3 runs to 17 residues. In DNA, the CDR3 is TGTGCCAGCAGCGGGTACCCGCGGGGCGGGAACACAGATACGCAGTATTTT. Translated, it gives CASSGYPRGGNTDTQYF.

This clone turned up a few times. The J gene is TRBJ2-7, the V gene TRBV5-5; TRBD1 is a possible D gene (6 bases). Between the trimmed V and J ends, which lost 5 bases and 4 bases, there was a span of 16 bases. Germline CDR1 is SGHKS and CDR2 is YYEKEE (reference sequence). The CDR3 contains 14 residues. The CDR3 DNA follows: TGTGCCAGCAGAAACCCGGGCAGGGGTTACGAGCAGTACTTC. It yields the protein CASRNPGRGYEQYF.

CDR3 bases: TGTGCCAGTACGCAGCGCTACGAGCAGTACTTC. Amino acids: CASTQRYEQYF. The J gene is TRBJ2-7, the V gene TRBV28; D is ambiguous. CDR3 length equals 11 residues. Germline CDR1 is MDHEN and CDR2 is SYDVKM. Trimming shortened V by 9 bases and J by 3 bases, and 9 bases separated the two germline ends.